The entry that follows covers one TCR beta chain sequence. The antigen remains undetermined. The same CDR3 is also encoded by other DNA sequences in this sample. Germline assignment: CDR1 SGHTA and CDR2 FQGTGA. Trimming removed 0 bases from V and 6 bases from J, with 4 bases in between. The CDR3 spans 12 residues. The data are from a study of OX40 agonist ivuxolimab in advanced cancers. General study points: With doses of 0.1 to 3.0 mg/kg, CD4+ and CD8+ blood T cells had undergone clonal expansion by week 6.

Assay: immunoSEQ multiplex PCR; the TCRdb copy retains only in-frame clones and omits some. The sample shows around 72,000 clones, over 75% of them seen only once. The TCR was taken from an adult with an advanced solid tumor such as melanoma, head and neck, liver or kidney cancer. The specimen was CD4+ or CD8+ T cells sorted from blood, collected in a trial of the OX40 agonist ivuxolimab. The V call is TRBV7-3, the J call TRBJ2-3; D unclear. The CDR3 protein is CASSLTGDTQYF. The CDR3 bases are TGTGCCAGCAGCTTAACGGGGGATACGCAGTATTTT.